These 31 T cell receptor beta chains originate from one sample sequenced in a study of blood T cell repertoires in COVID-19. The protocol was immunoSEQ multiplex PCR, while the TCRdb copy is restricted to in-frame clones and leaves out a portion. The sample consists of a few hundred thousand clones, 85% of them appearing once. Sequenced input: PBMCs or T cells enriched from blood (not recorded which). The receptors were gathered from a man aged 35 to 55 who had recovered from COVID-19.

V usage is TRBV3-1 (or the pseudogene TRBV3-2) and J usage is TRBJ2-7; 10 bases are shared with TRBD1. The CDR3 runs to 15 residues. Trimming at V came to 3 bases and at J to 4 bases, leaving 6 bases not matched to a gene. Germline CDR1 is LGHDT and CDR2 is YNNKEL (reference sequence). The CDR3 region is CASSHSGQGMYEQYF. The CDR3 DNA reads TGTGCCAGCAGCCATTCGGGACAGGGGATGTACGAGCAGTACTTC.

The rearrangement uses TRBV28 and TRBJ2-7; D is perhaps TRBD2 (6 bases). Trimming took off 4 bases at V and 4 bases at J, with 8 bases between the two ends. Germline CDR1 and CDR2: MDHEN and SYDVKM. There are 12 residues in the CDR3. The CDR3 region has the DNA TGTGCCAGCAGTTGGGGGGATTACGAGCAGTACTTC. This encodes CASSWGDYEQYF.

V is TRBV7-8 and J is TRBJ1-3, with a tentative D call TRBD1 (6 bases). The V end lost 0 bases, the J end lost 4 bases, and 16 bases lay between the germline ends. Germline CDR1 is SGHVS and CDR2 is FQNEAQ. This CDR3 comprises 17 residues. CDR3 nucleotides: TGTGCCAGCAGCTTAGCAGGGGGGGCAATCTCGGGAAACACCATATATTTT. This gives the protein CASSLAGGAISGNTIYF.

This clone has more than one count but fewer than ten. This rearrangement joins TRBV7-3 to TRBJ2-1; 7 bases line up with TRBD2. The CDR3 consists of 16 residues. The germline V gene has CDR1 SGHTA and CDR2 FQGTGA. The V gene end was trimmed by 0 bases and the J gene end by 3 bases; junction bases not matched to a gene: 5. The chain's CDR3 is CASSLTSGALYNEQFF. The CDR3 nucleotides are TGTGCCAGCAGCTTAACAAGCGGGGCCCTCTACAATGAGCAGTTCTTC.

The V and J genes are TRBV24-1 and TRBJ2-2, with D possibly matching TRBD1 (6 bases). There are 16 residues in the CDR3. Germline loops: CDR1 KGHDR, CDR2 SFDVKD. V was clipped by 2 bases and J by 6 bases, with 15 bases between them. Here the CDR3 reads CATSDSGQGSAGELFF. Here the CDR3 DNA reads TGTGCCACCAGTGATTCGGGACAAGGAAGCGCCGGGGAGCTGTTTTTT.

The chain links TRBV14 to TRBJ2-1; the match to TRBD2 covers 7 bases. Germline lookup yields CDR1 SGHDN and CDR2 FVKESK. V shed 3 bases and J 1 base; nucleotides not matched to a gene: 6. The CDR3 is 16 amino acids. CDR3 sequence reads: CASSHSRGRSYNEQFF. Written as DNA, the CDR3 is TGTGCCAGCAGCCATTCCCGCGGGAGATCCTACAATGAGCAGTTCTTC.

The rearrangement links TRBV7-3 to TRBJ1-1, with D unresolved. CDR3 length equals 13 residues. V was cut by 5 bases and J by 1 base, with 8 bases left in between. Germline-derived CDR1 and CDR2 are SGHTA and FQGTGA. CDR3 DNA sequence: TGTGCCAGCAGCCTGACACCGAACACTGAAGCTTTCTTT. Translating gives CASSLTPNTEAFF.

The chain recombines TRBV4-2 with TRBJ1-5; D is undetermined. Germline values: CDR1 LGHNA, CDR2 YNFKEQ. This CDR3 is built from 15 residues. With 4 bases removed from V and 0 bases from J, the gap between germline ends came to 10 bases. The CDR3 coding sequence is TGTGCCAGCAGCCCCTCCAGGAATAGCAATCAGCCCCAGCATTTT. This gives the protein CASSPSRNSNQPQHF.

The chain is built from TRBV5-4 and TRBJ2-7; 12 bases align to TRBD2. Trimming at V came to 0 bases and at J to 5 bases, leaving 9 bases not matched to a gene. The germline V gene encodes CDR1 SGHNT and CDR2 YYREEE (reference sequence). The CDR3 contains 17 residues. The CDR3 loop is CASSLGLAGEVKDEQYF. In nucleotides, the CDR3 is TGTGCCAGCAGCTTGGGACTAGCGGGAGAAGTTAAAGACGAGCAGTACTTC.

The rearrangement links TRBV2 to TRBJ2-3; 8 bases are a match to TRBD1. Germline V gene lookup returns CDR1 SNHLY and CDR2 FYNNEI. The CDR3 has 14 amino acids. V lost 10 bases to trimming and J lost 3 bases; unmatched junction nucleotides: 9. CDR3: CATTQGGGTDTQYF. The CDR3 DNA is TGTGCCACTACACAGGGGGGTGGGACAGATACGCAGTATTTT.

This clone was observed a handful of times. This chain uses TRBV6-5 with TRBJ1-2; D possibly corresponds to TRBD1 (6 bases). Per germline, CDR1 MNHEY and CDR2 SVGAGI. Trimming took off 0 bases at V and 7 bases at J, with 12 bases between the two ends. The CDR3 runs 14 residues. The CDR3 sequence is CASSYSTGFGGYTF. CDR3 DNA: TGTGCCAGCAGTTACTCGACAGGTTTTGGTGGCTACACCTTC.

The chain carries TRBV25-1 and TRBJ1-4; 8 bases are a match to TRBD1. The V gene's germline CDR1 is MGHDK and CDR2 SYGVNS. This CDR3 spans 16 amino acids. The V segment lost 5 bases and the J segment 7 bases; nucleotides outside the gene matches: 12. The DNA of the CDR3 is TGTGCCAGCAGTAACATCAAGACAGGGGATATTGAAAAACTGTTTTTT. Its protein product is CASSNIKTGDIEKLFF.

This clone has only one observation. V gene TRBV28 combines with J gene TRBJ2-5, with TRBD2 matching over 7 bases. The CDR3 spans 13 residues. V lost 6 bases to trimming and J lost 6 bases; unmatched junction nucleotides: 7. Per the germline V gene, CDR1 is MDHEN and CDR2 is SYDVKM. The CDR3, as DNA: TGTGCCAGCAGCCTGGACGGGAGGAAGACCCAGTACTTC. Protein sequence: CASSLDGRKTQYF.

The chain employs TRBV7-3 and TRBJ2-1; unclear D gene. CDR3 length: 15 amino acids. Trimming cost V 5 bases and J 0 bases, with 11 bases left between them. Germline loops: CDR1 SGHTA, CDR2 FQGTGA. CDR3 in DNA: TGTGCCAGCAGCCCCATGGAGATCTCCTACAATGAGCAGTTCTTC. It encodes CASSPMEISYNEQFF.

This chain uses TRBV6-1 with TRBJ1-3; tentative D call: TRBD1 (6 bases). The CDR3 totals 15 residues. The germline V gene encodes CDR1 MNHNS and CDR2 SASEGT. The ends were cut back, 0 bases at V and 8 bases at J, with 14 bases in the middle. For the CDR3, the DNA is TGTGCCAGCAGTGAAGCGCAGAAGACAGGCGACACCATATATTTT. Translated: CASSEAQKTGDTIYF.

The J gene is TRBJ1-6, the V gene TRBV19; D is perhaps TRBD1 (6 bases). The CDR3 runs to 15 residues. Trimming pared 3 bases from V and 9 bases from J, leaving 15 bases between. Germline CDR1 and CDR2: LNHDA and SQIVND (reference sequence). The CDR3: CASSIVSTGSSPLHF. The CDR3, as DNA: TGTGCCAGTAGTATTGTCTCGACAGGTAGTTCACCCCTCCACTTT. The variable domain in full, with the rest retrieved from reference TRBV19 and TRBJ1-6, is DGGITQSPKYLFRKEGQNVTLSCEQNLNHDAMYWYRQDPGQGLRLIYYSQIVNDFQKGDIAEGYSVSREKKESFPLTVTSAQKNPTAFYLCASSIVSTGSSPLHFGNGTRLTVT.

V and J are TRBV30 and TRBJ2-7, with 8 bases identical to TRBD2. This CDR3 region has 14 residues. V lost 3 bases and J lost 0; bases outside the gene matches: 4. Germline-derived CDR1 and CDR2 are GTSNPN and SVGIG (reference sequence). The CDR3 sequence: CAWRLAGGSYEQYF. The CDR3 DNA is TGTGCCTGGAGGCTGGCGGGAGGCTCCTACGAGCAGTACTTC.

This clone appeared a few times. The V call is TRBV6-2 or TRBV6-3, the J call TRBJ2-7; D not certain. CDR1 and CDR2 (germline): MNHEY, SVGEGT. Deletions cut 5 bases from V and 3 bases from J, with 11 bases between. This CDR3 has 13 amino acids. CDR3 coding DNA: TGTGCCAGCAGTCATAACCCCTACTACGAGCAGTACTTC. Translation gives CASSHNPYYEQYF.

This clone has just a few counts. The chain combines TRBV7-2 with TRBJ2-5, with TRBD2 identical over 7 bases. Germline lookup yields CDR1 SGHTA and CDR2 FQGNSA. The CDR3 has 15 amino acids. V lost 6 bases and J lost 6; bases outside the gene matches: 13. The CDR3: CASSSPRDYSKTQYF. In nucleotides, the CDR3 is TGTGCCAGCAGTTCACCTAGGGACTATTCCAAGACCCAGTACTTC.

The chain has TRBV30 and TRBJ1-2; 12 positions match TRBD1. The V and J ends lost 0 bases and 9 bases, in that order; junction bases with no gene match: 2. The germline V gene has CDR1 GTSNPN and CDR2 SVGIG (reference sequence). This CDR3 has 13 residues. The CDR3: CAWSVGTGGSYTF. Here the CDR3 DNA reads TGTGCCTGGAGTGTCGGGACAGGGGGCAGCTACACCTTC.

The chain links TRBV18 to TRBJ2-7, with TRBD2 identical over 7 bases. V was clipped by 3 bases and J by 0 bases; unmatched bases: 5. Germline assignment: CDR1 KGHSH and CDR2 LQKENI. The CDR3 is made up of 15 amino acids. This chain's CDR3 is CASSPGGVSSYEQYF. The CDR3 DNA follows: TGTGCCAGCTCACCGGGAGGGGTTAGCTCCTACGAGCAGTACTTC. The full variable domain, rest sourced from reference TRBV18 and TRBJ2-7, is NAGVMQNPRHLVRRRGQEARLRCSPMKGHSHVYWYRQLPEEGLKFMVYLQKENIIDESGMPKERFSAEFPKEGPSILRIQQVVRGDSAAYFCASSPGGVSSYEQYFGPGTRLTVT.

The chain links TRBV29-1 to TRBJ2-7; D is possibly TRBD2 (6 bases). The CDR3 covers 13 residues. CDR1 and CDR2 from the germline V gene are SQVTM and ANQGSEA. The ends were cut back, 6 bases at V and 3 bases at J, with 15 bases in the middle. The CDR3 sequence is CSVYYWGDYEQYF. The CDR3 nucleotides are TGCAGCGTATACTACTGGGGGGACTACGAGCAGTACTTC.

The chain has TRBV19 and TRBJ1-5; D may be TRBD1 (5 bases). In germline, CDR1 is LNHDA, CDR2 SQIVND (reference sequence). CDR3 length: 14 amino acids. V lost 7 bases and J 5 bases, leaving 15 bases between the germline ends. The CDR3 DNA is TGTGCCAGTACTAAGGGGCGGATAGATCAGCCCCAGCATTTT. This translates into CASTKGRIDQPQHF.

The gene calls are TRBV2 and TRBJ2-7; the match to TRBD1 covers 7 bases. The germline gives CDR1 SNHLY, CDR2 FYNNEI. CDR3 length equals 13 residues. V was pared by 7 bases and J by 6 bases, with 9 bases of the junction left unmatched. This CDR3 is CASMRQGAGEQYF. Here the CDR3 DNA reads TGTGCCAGCATGCGACAGGGCGCTGGCGAGCAGTACTTC.

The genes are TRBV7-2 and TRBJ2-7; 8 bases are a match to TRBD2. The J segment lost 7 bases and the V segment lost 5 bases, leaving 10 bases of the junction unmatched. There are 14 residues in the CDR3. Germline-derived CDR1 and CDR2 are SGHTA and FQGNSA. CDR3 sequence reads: CASSRGLVSDEQYF. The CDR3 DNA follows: TGTGCCAGCAGCCGGGGACTAGTTAGCGATGAGCAGTACTTC.

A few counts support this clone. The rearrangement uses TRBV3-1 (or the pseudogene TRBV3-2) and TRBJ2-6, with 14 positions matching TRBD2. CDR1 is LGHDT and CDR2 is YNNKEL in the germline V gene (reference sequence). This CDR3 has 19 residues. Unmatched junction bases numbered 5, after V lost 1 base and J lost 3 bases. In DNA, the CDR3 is TGTGCCAGCAGCCAAGGGGGACTAGCGGGAGTATATGGGGCCAACGTCCTGACTTTC. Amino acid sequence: CASSQGGLAGVYGANVLTF.

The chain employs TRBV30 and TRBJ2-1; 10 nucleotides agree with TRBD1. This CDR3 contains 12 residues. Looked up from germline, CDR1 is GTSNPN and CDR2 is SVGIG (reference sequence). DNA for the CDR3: TGTGCTGGGGACAGGGGTTACAATGAGCAGTTCTTC. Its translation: CAGDRGYNEQFF.

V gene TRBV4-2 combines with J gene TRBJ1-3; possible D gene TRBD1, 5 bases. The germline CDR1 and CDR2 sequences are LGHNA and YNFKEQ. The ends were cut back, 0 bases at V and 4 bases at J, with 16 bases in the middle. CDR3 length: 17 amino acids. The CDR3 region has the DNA TGTGCCAGCAGCCAAGATCGAGGTCAGGGATTCGGAAACACCATATATTTT. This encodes CASSQDRGQGFGNTIYF.

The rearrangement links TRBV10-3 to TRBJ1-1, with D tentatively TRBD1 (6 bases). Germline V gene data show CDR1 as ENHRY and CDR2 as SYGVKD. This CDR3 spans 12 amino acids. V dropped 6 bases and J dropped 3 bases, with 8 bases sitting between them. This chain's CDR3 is CAIRQGDTEAFF. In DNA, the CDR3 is TGTGCCATCAGACAGGGCGACACTGAAGCTTTCTTT.

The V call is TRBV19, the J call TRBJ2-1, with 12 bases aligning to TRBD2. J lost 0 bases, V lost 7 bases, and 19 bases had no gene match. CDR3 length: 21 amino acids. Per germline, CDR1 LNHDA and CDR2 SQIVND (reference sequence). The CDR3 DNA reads TGTGCCAGTAACCAGGAGGGGAGACTAGCGGGAGAATGGAGCTCCTACAATGAGCAGTTCTTC. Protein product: CASNQEGRLAGEWSSYNEQFF.

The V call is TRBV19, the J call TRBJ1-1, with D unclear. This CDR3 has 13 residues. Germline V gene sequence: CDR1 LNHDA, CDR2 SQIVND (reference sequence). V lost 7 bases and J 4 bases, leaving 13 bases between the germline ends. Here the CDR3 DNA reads TGTGCCAGTAAACCGGGGTCGGGCACTGAAGCTTTCTTT. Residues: CASKPGSGTEAFF.